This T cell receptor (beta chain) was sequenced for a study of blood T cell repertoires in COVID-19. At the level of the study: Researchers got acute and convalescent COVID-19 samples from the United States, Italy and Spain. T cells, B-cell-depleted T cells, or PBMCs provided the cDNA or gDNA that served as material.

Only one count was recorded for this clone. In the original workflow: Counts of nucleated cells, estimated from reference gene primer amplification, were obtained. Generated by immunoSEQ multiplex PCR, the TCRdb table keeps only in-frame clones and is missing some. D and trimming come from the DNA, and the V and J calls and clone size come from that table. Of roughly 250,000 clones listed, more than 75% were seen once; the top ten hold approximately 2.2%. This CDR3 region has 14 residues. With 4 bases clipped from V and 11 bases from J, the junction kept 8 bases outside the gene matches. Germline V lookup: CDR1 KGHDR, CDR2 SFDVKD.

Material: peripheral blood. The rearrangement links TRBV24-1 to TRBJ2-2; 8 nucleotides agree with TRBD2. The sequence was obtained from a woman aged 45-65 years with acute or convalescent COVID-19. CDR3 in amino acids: CATSDAVAGRELFF. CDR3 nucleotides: TGTGCCACCAGTGACGCCGTAGCGGGGAGAGAGCTGTTTTTT.